Given below is one T cell receptor beta chain in context. It was with a sample-barcoded 5' primer and a J-beta primer mix that a second PCR of roughly 7 to 12 cycles was run. Every molecule of cDNA carried a tag from a template-switch adaptor with 12 random nucleotides. TCRdb reanalysed the 5' RACE reads using MiXCR and keeps one entry per CDR3 protein. This sample has about 680,000 distinct CDR3 sequences; roughly 50% occur once, and the top ten carry around a third. These data are taken from a study of blood T cells in healthy people across ages. Across the whole study: About one barcoded beta molecule was captured per two T cells (by template switching).

Material: blood. The TCR comes from a woman aged 60-75 years in good health.

This CDR3 is CSARDFRQDKNIQYF. The DNA for the CDR3 is TGCAGTGCTAGAGATTTTCGACAGGACAAAAACATTCAGTACTTC. The chain uses TRBV20-1 and TRBJ2-4; tentatively, D is TRBD1 (6 bases). The ends were cut back, 0 bases at V and 3 bases at J, with 12 bases in the middle. The germline V gene encodes CDR1 DFQATT and CDR2 SNEGSKA (reference sequence). There are 15 residues in the CDR3.